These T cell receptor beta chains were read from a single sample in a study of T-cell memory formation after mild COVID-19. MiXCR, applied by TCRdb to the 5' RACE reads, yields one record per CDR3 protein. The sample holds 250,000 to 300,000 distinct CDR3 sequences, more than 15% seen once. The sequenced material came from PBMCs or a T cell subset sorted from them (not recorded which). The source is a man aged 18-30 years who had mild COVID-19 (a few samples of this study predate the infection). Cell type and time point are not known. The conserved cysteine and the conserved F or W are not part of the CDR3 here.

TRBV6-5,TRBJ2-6,ASSYAPPDSGANVLT
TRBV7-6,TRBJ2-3,ASSSQAFNTDTQY
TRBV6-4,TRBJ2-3,ASSATSGGALDTQY
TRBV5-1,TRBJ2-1,ASTSPGNDEQF
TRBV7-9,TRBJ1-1,ASSRSIPRARGAF
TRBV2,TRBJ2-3,ASSETLTGLATDTQY
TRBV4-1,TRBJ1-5,ASSQGQGVSNQPQH
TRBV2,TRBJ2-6,ASLPGEANVLT
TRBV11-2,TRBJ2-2,ASSRRSSGVGGELY
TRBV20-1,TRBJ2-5,SASIGEHQETQY
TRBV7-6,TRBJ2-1,ASSLEASGPLTSNEQF
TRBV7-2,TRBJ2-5,ASSLMDGQETQY
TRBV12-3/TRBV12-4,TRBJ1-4,ASSLALGGKLF
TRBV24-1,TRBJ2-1,ATSDPGQGNNEQF
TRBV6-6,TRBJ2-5,ASRYPGTGEQTQY
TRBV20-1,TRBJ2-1,SANKKILTSGDHTEQF
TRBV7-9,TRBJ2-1,ASSPRLGAYNEQF
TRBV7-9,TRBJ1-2,ASSRRGRNYGYT
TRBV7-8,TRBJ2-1,ASSLLRRGFYNEQF
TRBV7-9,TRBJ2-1,ASSLDWTARAGEQF